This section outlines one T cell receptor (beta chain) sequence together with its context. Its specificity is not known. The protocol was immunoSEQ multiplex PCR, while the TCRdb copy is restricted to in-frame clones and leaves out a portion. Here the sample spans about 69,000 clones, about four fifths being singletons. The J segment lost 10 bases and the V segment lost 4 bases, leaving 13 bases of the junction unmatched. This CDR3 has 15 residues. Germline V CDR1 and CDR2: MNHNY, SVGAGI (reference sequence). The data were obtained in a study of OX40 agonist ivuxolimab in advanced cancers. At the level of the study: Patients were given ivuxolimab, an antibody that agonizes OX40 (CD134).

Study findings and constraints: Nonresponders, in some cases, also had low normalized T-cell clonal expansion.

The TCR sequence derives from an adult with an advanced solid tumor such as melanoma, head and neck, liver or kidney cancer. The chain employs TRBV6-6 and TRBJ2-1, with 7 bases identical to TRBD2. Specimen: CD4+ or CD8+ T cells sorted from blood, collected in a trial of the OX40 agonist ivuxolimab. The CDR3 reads CASSFGLGALKEQFF. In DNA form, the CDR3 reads TGTGCCAGCAGTTTCGGACTAGGAGCGTTGAAAGAGCAGTTCTTC.